The following is a T cell receptor beta chain sequence with its context. Other DNA sequences of this sample code for an identical CDR3. Data came from immunoSEQ multiplex PCR; TCRdb stores just in-frame clones and leaves some out. This table holds about 1.1 million clones, 77% found once. This CDR3 is built from 13 residues. Trimming cost V 1 base and J 1 base, with 5 bases left between them. Germline lookup yields CDR1 SGHAT and CDR2 FQNNGV. In the CD4+ fraction, cells were divided into CD45RA+ naive and CD45RA-negative memory subsets. This sample is drawn from a study of shared clonotypes between healthy human individuals.

This TCR came from a man between 18 and 35 years old in good health. Some clones in this sample may be carry-over from other donors' samples. This sequence joins TRBV11-2 and TRBJ2-7; a possible D gene is TRBD1 (5 bases). The material sequenced was memory CD4+ T cells from PBMCs. The subset is: CD45RA-negative fraction. The CDR3 bases are TGTGCCAGCAGCTTAGCAGGGTCCTACGAGCAGTACTTC. Protein product: CASSLAGSYEQYF.